This T cell receptor (beta chain) is drawn from a study of shared clonotypes between healthy human individuals. Repertoires were generated with immunoSEQ multiplex PCR, while TCRdb's copy carries only in-frame clones and drops some. The sample shows about 520,000 clones, 95% to 97% of them seen only once. The V gene lost 5 bases and the J gene lost 10 bases, with 11 bases spanning the gap. Per the germline V gene, CDR1 is DFQATT and CDR2 is SNEGSKA (reference sequence). This CDR3 is 10 amino acids long. Sequenced input: naive CD4+ T cells sorted from blood. Specified subset: CD45RA+ positively selected. This chain links TRBV20-1 with TRBJ2-5; possible D gene TRBD1, 6 bases. The TCR sequence derives from a woman aged 25-40 years in good health. This CDR3 reads CSASGEHQYF. The DNA for the CDR3 is TGCAGTGCTTCAGGGGAGCACCAGTACTTC.